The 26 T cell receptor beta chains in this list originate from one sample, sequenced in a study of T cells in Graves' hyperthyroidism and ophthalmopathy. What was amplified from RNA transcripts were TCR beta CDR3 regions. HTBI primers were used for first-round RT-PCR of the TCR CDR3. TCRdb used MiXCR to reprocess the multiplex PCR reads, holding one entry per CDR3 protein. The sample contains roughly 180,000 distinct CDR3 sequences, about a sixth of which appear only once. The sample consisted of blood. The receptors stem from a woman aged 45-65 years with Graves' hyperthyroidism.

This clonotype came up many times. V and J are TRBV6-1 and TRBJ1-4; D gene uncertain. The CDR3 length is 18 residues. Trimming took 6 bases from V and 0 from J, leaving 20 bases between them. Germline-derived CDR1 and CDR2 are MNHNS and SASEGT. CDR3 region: CASSASWTSNPTNEKLFF. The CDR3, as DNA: TGTGCCAGCAGCGCATCGTGGACCTCTAACCCAACTAATGAAAAACTGTTTTTT.

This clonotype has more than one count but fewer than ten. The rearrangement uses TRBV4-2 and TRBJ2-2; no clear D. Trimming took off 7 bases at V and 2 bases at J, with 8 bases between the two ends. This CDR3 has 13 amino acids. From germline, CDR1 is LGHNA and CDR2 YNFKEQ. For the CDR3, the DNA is TGTGCCAGCACTCTTAGCAACACCGGGGAGCTGTTTTTT. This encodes CASTLSNTGELFF.

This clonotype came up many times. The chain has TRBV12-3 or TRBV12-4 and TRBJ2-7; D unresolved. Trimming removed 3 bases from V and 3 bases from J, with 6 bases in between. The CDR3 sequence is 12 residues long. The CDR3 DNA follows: TGTGCCAGCAGTTTTTCCCACTACGAGCAGTACTTC. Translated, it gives CASSFSHYEQYF.

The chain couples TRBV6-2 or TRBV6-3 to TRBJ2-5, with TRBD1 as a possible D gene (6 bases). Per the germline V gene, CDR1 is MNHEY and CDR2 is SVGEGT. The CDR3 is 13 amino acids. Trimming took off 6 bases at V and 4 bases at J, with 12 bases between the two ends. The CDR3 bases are TGTGCCAGCAGCCTCACAGGGACAGAGACCCAGTACTTC. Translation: CASSLTGTETQYF.

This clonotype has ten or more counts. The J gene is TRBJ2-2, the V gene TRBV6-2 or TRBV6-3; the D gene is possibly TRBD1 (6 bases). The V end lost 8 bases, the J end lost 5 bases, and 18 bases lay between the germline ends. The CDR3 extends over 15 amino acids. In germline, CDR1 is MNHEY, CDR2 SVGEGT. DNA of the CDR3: TGTGCCAGCTCCCTCCTCGGTGGGACAACCGGGGAGCTGTTTTTT. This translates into CASSLLGGTTGELFF.

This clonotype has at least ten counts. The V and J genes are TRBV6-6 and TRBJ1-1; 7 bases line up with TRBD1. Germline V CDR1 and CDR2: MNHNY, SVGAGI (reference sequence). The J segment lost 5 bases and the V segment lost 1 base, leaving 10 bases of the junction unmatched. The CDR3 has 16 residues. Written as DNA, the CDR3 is TGTGCCAGCAGTTACTTCGACAGGGATGGGGATACTGAAGCTTTCTTT. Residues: CASSYFDRDGDTEAFF.

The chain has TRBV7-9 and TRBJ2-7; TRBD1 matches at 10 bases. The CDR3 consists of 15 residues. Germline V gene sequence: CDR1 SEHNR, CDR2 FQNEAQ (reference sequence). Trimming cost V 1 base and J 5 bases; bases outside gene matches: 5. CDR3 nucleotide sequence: TGTGCCAGCAGCTTAGTGGGGACAGGGGACGACGAGCAGTACTTC. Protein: CASSLVGTGDDEQYF.

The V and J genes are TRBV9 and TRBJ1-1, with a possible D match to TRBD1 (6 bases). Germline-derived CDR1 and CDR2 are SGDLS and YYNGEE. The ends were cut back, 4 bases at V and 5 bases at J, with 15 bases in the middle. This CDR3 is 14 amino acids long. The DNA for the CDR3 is TGTGCCAGCAGCATCGAAGGGGGGGGTACTGAAGCTTTCTTT. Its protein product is CASSIEGGGTEAFF.

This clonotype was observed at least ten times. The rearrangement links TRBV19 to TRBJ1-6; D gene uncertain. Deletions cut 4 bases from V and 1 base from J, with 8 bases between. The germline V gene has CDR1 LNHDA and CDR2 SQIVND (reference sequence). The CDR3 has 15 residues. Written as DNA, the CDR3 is TGTGCCAGTAGTACCGACGAATCCTATAATTCACCCCTCCACTTT. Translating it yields CASSTDESYNSPLHF.

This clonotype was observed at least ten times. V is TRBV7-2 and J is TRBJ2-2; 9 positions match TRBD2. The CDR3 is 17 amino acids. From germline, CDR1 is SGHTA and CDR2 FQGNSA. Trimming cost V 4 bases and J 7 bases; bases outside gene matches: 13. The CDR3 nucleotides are TGTGCCAGCAGCTCAGGGCCTGGCGGGGGGGCTGGCGGGGAGCTGTTTTTT. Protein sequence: CASSSGPGGGAGGELFF.

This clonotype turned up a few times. The CDR3 DNA follows: TGTGCCAGCAGCTTAGTGGGGACGGAGAATCAGCCCCAGCATTTT. Residues: CASSLVGTENQPQHF. This chain uses TRBV7-2 with TRBJ1-5; tentatively, D is TRBD1 (5 bases). Trimming cost V 1 base and J 4 bases, with 11 bases left between them. CDR3 length equals 15 residues. Looked up from germline, CDR1 is SGHTA and CDR2 is FQGNSA.

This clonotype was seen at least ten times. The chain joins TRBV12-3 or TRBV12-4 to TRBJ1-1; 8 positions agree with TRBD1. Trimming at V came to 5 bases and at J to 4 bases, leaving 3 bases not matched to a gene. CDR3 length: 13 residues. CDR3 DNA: TGTGCCAGCAGTATTCAGGGGGCCACTGAAGCTTTCTTT. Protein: CASSIQGATEAFF.

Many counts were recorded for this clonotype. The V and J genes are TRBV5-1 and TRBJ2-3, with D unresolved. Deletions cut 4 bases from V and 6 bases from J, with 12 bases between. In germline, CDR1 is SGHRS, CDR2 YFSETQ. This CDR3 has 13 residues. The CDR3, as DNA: TGCGCCAGCAGCCAGTTGACACTGGATACGCAGTATTTT. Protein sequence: CASSQLTLDTQYF.

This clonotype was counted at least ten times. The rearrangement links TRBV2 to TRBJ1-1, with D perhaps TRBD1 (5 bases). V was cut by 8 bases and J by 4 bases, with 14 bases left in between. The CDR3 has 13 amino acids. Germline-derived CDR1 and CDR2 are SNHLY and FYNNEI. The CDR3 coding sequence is TGTGCCAGCCTCGCAGGGTTGTTCACTGAAGCTTTCTTT. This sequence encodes CASLAGLFTEAFF. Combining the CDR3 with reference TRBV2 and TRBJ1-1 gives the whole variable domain EPEVTQTPSHQVTQMGQEVILRCVPISNHLYFYWYRQILGQKVEFLVSFYNNEISEKSEIFDDQFSVERPDGSNFTLKIRSTKLEDSAMYFCASLAGLFTEAFFGQGTRLTVV.

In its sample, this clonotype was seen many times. The CDR3 DNA follows: TGTGCCAGCAGAGAGCTAGGGGGTACTGAAGCTTTCTTT. This gives the protein CASRELGGTEAFF. V is TRBV7-9 and J is TRBJ1-1; a weak D match, TRBD1 (6 bases). The V gene's germline CDR1 is SEHNR and CDR2 FQNEAQ (reference sequence). The length of the CDR3 is 13 residues. Trimming shortened V by 6 bases and J by 5 bases, and 13 bases separated the two germline ends.

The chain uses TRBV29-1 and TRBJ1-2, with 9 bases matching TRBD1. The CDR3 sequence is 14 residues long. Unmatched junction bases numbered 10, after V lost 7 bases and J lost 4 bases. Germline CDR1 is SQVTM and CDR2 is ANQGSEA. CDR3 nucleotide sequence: TGCAGCGCGGGGGGCGGGACAGGGACCTATGGCTACACCTTC. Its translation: CSAGGGTGTYGYTF.

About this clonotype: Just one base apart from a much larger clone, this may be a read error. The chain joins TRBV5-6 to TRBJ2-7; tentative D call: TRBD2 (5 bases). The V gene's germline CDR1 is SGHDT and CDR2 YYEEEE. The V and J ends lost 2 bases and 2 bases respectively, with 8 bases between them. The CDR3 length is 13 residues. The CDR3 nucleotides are TGTGCCAGCAGCTTTTCCGGGACCTACGAGCAGTACTTC. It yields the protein CASSFSGTYEQYF.

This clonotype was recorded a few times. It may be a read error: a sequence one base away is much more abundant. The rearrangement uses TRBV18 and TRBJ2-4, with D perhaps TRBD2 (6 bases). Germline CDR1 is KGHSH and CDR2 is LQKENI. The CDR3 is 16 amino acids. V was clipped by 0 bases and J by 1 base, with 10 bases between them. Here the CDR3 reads CASSPPSSVAKNIQYF. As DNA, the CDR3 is TGTGCCAGCTCACCACCCTCTAGCGTCGCCAAAAACATTCAGTACTTC. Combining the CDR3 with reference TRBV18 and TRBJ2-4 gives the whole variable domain NAGVMQNPRHLVRRRGQEARLRCSPMKGHSHVYWYRQLPEEGLKFMVYLQKENIIDESGMPKERFSAEFPKEGPSILRIQQVVRGDSAAYFCASSPPSSVAKNIQYFGAGTRLSVL.

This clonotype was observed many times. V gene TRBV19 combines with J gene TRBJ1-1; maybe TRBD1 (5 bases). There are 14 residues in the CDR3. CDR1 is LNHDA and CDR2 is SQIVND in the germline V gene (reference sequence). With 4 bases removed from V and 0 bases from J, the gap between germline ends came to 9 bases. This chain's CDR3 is CASSTGRMNTEAFF. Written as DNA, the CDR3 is TGTGCCAGTAGTACGGGACGGATGAACACTGAAGCTTTCTTT.

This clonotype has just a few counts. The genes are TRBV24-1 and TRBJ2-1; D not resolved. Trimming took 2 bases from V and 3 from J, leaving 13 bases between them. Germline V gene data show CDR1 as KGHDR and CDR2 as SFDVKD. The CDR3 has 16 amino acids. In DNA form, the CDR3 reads TGTGCCACCAGTGATTCCGCACGATCTTTCTACAATGAGCAGTTCTTC. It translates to CATSDSARSFYNEQFF.

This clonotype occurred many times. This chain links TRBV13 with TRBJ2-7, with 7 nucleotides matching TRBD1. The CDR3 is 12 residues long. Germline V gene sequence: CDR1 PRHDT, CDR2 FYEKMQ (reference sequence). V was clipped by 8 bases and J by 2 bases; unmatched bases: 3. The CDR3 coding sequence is TGTGCCAGCGGGCAGGGGGCCTACGAGCAGTACTTC. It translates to CASGQGAYEQYF. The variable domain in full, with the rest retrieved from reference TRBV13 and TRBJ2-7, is AAGVIQSPRHLIKEKRETATLKCYPIPRHDTVYWYQQGPGQDPQFLISFYEKMQSDKGSIPDRFSAQQFSDYHSELNMSSLELGDSALYFCASGQGAYEQYFGPGTRLTVT.

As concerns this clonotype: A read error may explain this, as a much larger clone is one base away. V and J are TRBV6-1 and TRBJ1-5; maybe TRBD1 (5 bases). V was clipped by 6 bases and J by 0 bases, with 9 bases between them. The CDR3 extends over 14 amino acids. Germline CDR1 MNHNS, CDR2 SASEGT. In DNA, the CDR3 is TGTGCCAGCAGAAGACAGTGTAGCAATCAGCCCCAGCATTTT. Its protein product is CASRRQCSNQPQHF.

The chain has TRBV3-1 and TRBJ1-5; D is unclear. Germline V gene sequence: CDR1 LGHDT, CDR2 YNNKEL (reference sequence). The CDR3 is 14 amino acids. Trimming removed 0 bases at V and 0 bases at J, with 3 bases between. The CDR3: CASSQETSNQPQHF. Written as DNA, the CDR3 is TGTGCCAGCAGCCAAGAGACTAGCAATCAGCCCCAGCATTTT.

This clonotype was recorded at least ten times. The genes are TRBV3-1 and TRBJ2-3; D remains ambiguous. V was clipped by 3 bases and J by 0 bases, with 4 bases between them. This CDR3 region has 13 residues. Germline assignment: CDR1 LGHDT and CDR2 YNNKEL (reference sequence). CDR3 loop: CASSHRSTDTQYF. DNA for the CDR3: TGTGCCAGCAGCCACCGCAGCACAGATACGCAGTATTTT.

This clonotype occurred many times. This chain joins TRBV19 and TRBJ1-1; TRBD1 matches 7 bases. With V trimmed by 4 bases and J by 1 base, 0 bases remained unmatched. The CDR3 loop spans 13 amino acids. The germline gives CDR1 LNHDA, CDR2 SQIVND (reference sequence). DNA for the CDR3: TGTGCCAGTAGTACAGGGGGGAACACTGAAGCTTTCTTT. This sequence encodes CASSTGGNTEAFF.

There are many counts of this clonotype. In DNA form, the CDR3 reads TGTGCCAGTAGTATTCAGAGGACAGGCGCACGCTACACCTTC. The encoded protein is CASSIQRTGARYTF. The rearrangement uses TRBV19 and TRBJ1-2; TRBD1 matches at 7 bases. Germline V lookup: CDR1 LNHDA, CDR2 SQIVND (reference sequence). The junction had 10 bases not matched to a gene; V was cut back by 3 bases and J by 9 bases. The CDR3 is 14 residues long.